The next 26 T cell receptor beta chains were all read from a single sample in a study of blood T cell repertoires in COVID-19. Method: immunoSEQ multiplex PCR; TCRdb's copy keeps in-frame clones and lacks some. The sample records about 190,000 clones, roughly 81% being singletons. Sample: peripheral blood. These receptors originate from a woman in her 70s with active or convalescent COVID-19.

This clone was counted between two and nine times. The chain couples TRBV9 to TRBJ2-1; 7 nucleotides align to TRBD2. The CDR3 length is 16 residues. Germline loops: CDR1 SGDLS, CDR2 YYNGEE. V lost 0 bases and J lost 4; bases outside the gene matches: 7. Written as DNA, the CDR3 is TGTGCCAGCAGCGTAGATGGAGGGAGGGCTTACAATGAGCAGTTCTTC. It translates to CASSVDGGRAYNEQFF.

The chain employs TRBV6-5 and TRBJ2-3, with D tentatively TRBD1 (6 bases). Germline V gene sequence: CDR1 MNHEY, CDR2 SVGAGI. The CDR3 covers 15 residues. The V gene lost 0 bases and the J gene lost 3 bases, with 10 bases spanning the gap. The CDR3 DNA sequence: TGTGCCAGCAGTTACTCCATTGGACAGACAGATACGCAGTATTTT. Protein sequence: CASSYSIGQTDTQYF.

This clone has only a few counts. The chain has TRBV24-1 and TRBJ1-2; D may be TRBD1 (6 bases). Deletions cut 3 bases from V and 2 bases from J, with 18 bases between. The CDR3 sequence is 17 residues long. Looked up from germline, CDR1 is KGHDR and CDR2 is SFDVKD. CDR3 sequence (DNA): TGTGCCACCAGTGATCACCAGATATTACAGGGAAACTATGGCTACACCTTC. This gives the protein CATSDHQILQGNYGYTF.

This sequence joins TRBV3-1 (or the pseudogene TRBV3-2) and TRBJ1-1; 7 bases agree with TRBD1. The length of the CDR3 is 13 residues. Unmatched junction bases numbered 9, after V lost 10 bases and J lost 4 bases. Germline-derived CDR1 and CDR2 are LGHDT and YNNKEL (reference sequence). CDR3 in DNA: TGTGCCACCTCAGGACAGGTGAGCACTGAAGCTTTCTTT. This codes for CATSGQVSTEAFF.

The chain links TRBV5-4 to TRBJ2-1; TRBD2 matches at 10 bases. The CDR3 covers 17 residues. The J segment lost 6 bases and the V segment lost 4 bases, leaving 13 bases of the junction unmatched. CDR1 and CDR2 (germline): SGHNT, YYREEE (reference sequence). CDR3 region: CASSHLYRSGRANEQFF. CDR3 DNA: TGTGCCAGCAGCCATCTGTATCGGAGCGGGAGGGCCAATGAGCAGTTCTTC.

The chain couples TRBV18 to TRBJ2-4; D is possibly TRBD2 (5 bases). CDR1 and CDR2 from the germline V gene are KGHSH and LQKENI. There are 16 residues in the CDR3. The germline V and J ends were trimmed by 1 base and 1 base, with 11 bases remaining between them. The CDR3 nucleotides are TGTGCCAGCTCACCACAGACTACTCGGGCCAAAAACATTCAGTACTTC. It translates to CASSPQTTRAKNIQYF.

The chain employs TRBV10-2 and TRBJ1-5; D might be TRBD1 (6 bases). V shed 0 bases and J shed 7 bases, with 22 bases lying between them. Germline CDR1 WSHSY, CDR2 SAAADI. The CDR3 has 18 amino acids. This CDR3 is CASSESRLRTALGQPQHF. In nucleotides, the CDR3 is TGCGCCAGCAGTGAGTCGAGACTGCGGACAGCCCTGGGACAGCCCCAGCATTTT.

The rearrangement uses TRBV6-5 and TRBJ2-7; tentatively, D is TRBD1 (6 bases). The germline gives CDR1 MNHEY, CDR2 SVGAGI. Trimming pared 5 bases from V and 5 bases from J, leaving 16 bases between. The CDR3 contains 14 residues. CDR3 region: CASSLQGSPDEQYF. In DNA form, the CDR3 reads TGTGCCAGCAGTCTTCAGGGGAGTCCTGACGAGCAGTACTTC.

The chain combines TRBV18 with TRBJ2-3; no firm D call. CDR3 size: 15 residues. Trimming shortened V by 4 bases and J by 0 bases, and 11 bases separated the two germline ends. CDR1 is KGHSH and CDR2 is LQKENI in the germline V gene. The CDR3 sequence is CASSLRFTSTDTQYF. The CDR3 bases are TGTGCCAGCTCACTGAGGTTTACTAGCACAGATACGCAGTATTTT.

The V gene is TRBV13, the J gene TRBJ2-3, with unresolved D. Germline V gene lookup returns CDR1 PRHDT and CDR2 FYEKMQ (reference sequence). Trimming shortened V by 1 base and J by 2 bases, and 10 bases separated the two germline ends. The CDR3 length is 15 residues. The CDR3 sequence is CASSLDPSLTDTQYF. The CDR3 nucleotides read TGTGCCAGCAGCTTAGACCCCTCACTCACAGATACGCAGTATTTT.

The chain employs TRBV2 and TRBJ1-4; TRBD1 agrees at 8 bases. This CDR3 has 14 amino acids. Per the germline V gene, CDR1 is SNHLY and CDR2 is FYNNEI. V lost 8 bases and J lost 6; bases outside the gene matches: 8. In DNA form, the CDR3 reads TGTGCCAGCGGCCTACAGGGGGAGGATGAAAAACTGTTTTTT. This sequence encodes CASGLQGEDEKLFF.

V gene TRBV7-9 combines with J gene TRBJ1-5; TRBD1 aligns across 10 bases. There are 18 residues in the CDR3. With V trimmed by 1 base and J by 4 bases, 10 bases remained unmatched. Per germline, CDR1 SEHNR and CDR2 FQNEAQ (reference sequence). The DNA of the CDR3 is TGTGCCAGCAGCTTAGTGGGCACCCGGGACAGGGGAAATCAGCCCCAGCATTTT. As protein: CASSLVGTRDRGNQPQHF.

V is TRBV7-5 and J is TRBJ2-7; the table gives TRBD2 as D, unverified against the DNA. TRBV7-5 is labeled a pseudogene. The CDR3 spans 16 residues. The CDR3 loop reads CVRSLAGGASPYEQYF. In DNA, the CDR3 is TGTGTCAGAAGCTTAGCGGGGGGGGCGTCCCCCTACGAGCAGTACTTC.

For the CDR3, the DNA is TGCGCCAGCAGCGCCGGGACAGGGGGGGAAAAACTGTTTTTT. Translated: CASSAGTGGEKLFF. V gene TRBV5-1 combines with J gene TRBJ1-4; TRBD1 agrees at 11 bases. The CDR3 length is 14 residues. The germline V gene has CDR1 SGHRS and CDR2 YFSETQ. The V segment lost 4 bases and the J segment 8 bases; nucleotides outside the gene matches: 4.

The V call is TRBV3-1 (or the pseudogene TRBV3-2), the J call TRBJ2-7, with a tentative D call TRBD2 (6 bases). Germline V gene data show CDR1 as LGHDT and CDR2 as YNNKEL (reference sequence). This CDR3 is built from 14 residues. Trimming shortened V by 4 bases and J by 0 bases, and 10 bases separated the two germline ends. CDR3 residues: CASSRRAYSYEQYF. CDR3 bases: TGTGCCAGCAGCCGGAGGGCCTACTCCTACGAGCAGTACTTC.

In DNA form, the CDR3 reads TGTGCCAGCAGTTTAAGGGGCGGGACAGGCCACTACGAGCAGTACTTC. It encodes CASSLRGGTGHYEQYF. This chain joins TRBV28 and TRBJ2-7; TRBD1 matches at 8 bases. V trimming: 2 bases; J trimming: 3 bases; junction bases outside the gene matches: 9. There are 16 residues in the CDR3. Germline CDR1 and CDR2: MDHEN and SYDVKM.

This chain connects TRBV6-5 to TRBJ1-2, with D unresolved. V was trimmed by 5 bases and J by 5 bases, leaving 12 bases between them. This CDR3 has 13 amino acids. The germline CDR1 and CDR2 sequences are MNHEY and SVGAGI. CDR3 amino acids: CASSRGQMYGYTF. The CDR3 bases are TGTGCCAGCAGTCGAGGGCAGATGTATGGCTACACCTTC.

CDR3 region: CASSEGTGNQPQHF. As DNA, the CDR3 is TGTGCCAGCAGCGAGGGGACAGGTAATCAGCCCCAGCATTTT. The chain links TRBV14 to TRBJ1-5; 8 bases agree with TRBD1. CDR1 is SGHDN and CDR2 is FVKESK in the germline V gene. Trimming at V came to 5 bases and at J to 4 bases, leaving 4 bases not matched to a gene. The CDR3 extends over 14 amino acids.

The chain combines TRBV6-6 with TRBJ2-3; 7 bases match TRBD2. V was pared by 0 bases and J by 2 bases, with 2 bases of the junction left unmatched. The CDR3 spans 15 residues. Per germline, CDR1 MNHNY and CDR2 SVGAGI (reference sequence). This chain's CDR3 is CASSYSGGNTDTQYF. The CDR3 nucleotides read TGTGCCAGCAGTTACTCCGGGGGGAACACAGATACGCAGTATTTT.

V is TRBV28 and J is TRBJ2-6; 7 bases match TRBD1. Germline lookup yields CDR1 MDHEN and CDR2 SYDVKM. The junction had 4 bases not matched to a gene; V was cut back by 8 bases and J by 0 bases. The CDR3 spans 15 residues. Here the CDR3 DNA reads TGTGCCAGCTCGGGACAGATCTCTGGGGCCAACGTCCTGACTTTC. This sequence encodes CASSGQISGANVLTF.

This clone appeared a few times. This chain connects TRBV28 to TRBJ1-6, with TRBD1 matching over 9 bases. Germline V CDR1 and CDR2: MDHEN, SYDVKM. V shed 4 bases, J shed 7 bases, and the junction held 5 bases outside the gene matches. This CDR3 contains 15 residues. The CDR3 protein is CASSSSGTGNSPLHF. CDR3 DNA sequence: TGTGCCAGCAGTTCCTCCGGGACAGGGAATTCACCCCTCCACTTT.

The rearrangement uses TRBV10-2 and TRBJ2-3; 8 nucleotides align to TRBD2. Per germline, CDR1 WSHSY and CDR2 SAAADI. The CDR3 has 14 amino acids. J gave up 3 bases and V 6 bases, and 5 bases lay outside the gene matches. Here the CDR3 DNA reads TGCGCCAGCAGGGGACTAGATGGGACAGATACGCAGTATTTT. Protein sequence: CASRGLDGTDTQYF.

This sequence joins TRBV7-9 and TRBJ1-1, with D hard to call. V lost 7 bases to trimming and J lost 1 base, with 10 bases between them. CDR1 SEHNR and CDR2 FQNEAQ come from the germline V gene (reference sequence). The CDR3 is 13 amino acids. The CDR3 nucleotides read TGTGCCAGCACCGGTGCGGGGAACACTGAAGCTTTCTTT. Protein sequence: CASTGAGNTEAFF.

The V and J genes are TRBV11-2 and TRBJ2-1; 10 bases fit TRBD1. The CDR3 extends over 14 amino acids. Germline assignment: CDR1 SGHAT and CDR2 FQNNGV. V gave up 6 bases and J gave up 8 bases; unmatched junction bases: 7. CDR3 amino acids: CASRRPTGGDEQFF. The CDR3 DNA is TGTGCCAGCAGGAGACCGACAGGGGGCGATGAGCAGTTCTTC.

The CDR3 protein is CASSLSQGTQVYGYTF. DNA for the CDR3: TGCGCCAGCAGCTTAAGTCAGGGGACCCAGGTCTATGGCTACACCTTC. The V gene is TRBV5-1, the J gene TRBJ1-2, with D possibly TRBD1 on 6 matching bases. Between the trimmed V and J ends, which lost 2 bases and 4 bases, there was a span of 18 bases. CDR1 is SGHRS, CDR2 YFSETQ, per germline. The CDR3 sequence is 16 residues long.

The chain joins TRBV6-1 to TRBJ1-2; D is possibly TRBD1 (6 bases). Germline assignment: CDR1 MNHNS and CDR2 SASEGT. The CDR3 runs to 14 residues. Trimming cost V 2 bases and J 7 bases, with 14 bases left between them. The CDR3 reads CASSENRASAGYTF. CDR3 nucleotides: TGTGCCAGCAGTGAAAACAGGGCCTCGGCTGGCTACACCTTC.